The text below deals with one TCR beta chain. What it binds is unknown. Second doses that came at about 4 or about 12 weeks were put together. Assay used: immunoSEQ multiplex PCR; TCRdb lists only in-frame clones, some missing. The data show tens of thousands of clones, around 88% seen once. This entry is derived from a study of T cell responses to AZD1222 COVID-19 vaccine. Study-wide results and caveats: Regions 160-218 and 743-854 dominated among vaccine-associated CD4 TCRs spanning spike. Spike-specific TCR breadth and depth were elevated following two AZD1222 doses.

CDR3 length: 15 residues. After removal of 7 bases from V and 2 bases from J, the junction contained 5 bases not matched to a gene. CDR1 and CDR2 from the germline V gene are MNHEY and SVGAGI. The specimen was peripheral blood, collected 28 days after the second AZD1222 dose. The receptor's source is an adult who received the AZD1222 COVID-19 vaccine. The J gene is TRBJ2-7, the V gene TRBV6-5; 13 bases map to TRBD2. CDR3 bases: TGTGCCAGCATCGCAGGGACTAGCGGGACCTACGAGCAGTACTTC. Its protein product is CASIAGTSGTYEQYF.